The 22 T cell receptor beta chains presented below share a single source sample, sequenced in a study of regulatory T cells in long-lasting Graves disease. With iRepertoire HTBI primers and Arm-PCR of CDR3 regions, TCR beta libraries were built. TCRdb used MiXCR to reprocess the multiplex PCR reads, holding one entry per CDR3 protein. The sample lists 550,000 to 700,000 distinct CDR3 sequences; about 16% were seen once. Sample time point: newly diagnosed GD, antithyroid drugs for less than 3 months. Scientists built the TCR library using RNA that was extracted from PBMCs. These data were also filed under a second study, of T cells in Graves' hyperthyroidism and ophthalmopathy.

The sequenced sample was peripheral blood mononuclear cells (PBMCs), obtained at new diagnosis, from a patient treated with antithyroid drugs. These TCRs come from a man aged 18 to 35 with Graves disease.

This clonotype turned up a few times. The rearrangement links TRBV9 to TRBJ2-7, with D perhaps assigned TRBD1 or TRBD2 (5 bases each). The germline gives CDR1 SGDLS, CDR2 YYNGEE. Trimming removed 3 bases at V and 0 bases at J, with 16 bases between. The CDR3 extends over 16 amino acids. The CDR3 DNA reads TGTGCCAGCAGCGGACACCGGGACGGACTCTCCTACGAGCAGTACTTC. Encoded protein: CASSGHRDGLSYEQYF.

The chain recombines TRBV4-1 with TRBJ2-3; TRBD2 agrees at 9 bases. The J call may be wrong; the DNA end is better matched by TRBJ2-1. Germline CDR1 and CDR2: MGHRA and YSYEKL. The CDR3 covers 17 residues. The CDR3: CASSQVGTSGPLEEQFF. In nucleotides, the CDR3 is TGCGCCAGCAGCCAAGTAGGTACTAGCGGGCCTTTAGAGGAGCAGTTCTTC.

This clonotype appeared many times. This rearrangement joins TRBV2 to TRBJ2-1; no clear D. V lost 1 base and J lost 1, with 2 bases in between. CDR3 length: 13 residues. Per germline, CDR1 SNHLY and CDR2 FYNNEI. The CDR3 here is CASSEVSYNEQFF. CDR3 in DNA: TGTGCCAGCAGTGAAGTGTCCTACAATGAGCAGTTCTTC.

The chain has TRBV30 and TRBJ1-5; D is perhaps TRBD1 (5 bases). The V and J ends lost 1 base and 2 bases respectively, with 18 bases between them. CDR1 and CDR2 from the germline V gene are GTSNPN and SVGIG (reference sequence). This CDR3 is built from 17 residues. CDR3 coding DNA: TGTGCCTGGAGTGGAAGAAGGGCGGGGGGTGGCAATCAGCCCCAGCATTTT. Translation: CAWSGRRAGGGNQPQHF. The whole variable domain, remainder taken from reference TRBV30 and TRBJ1-5, is SQTIHQWPATLVQPVGSPLSLECTVEGTSNPNLYWYRQAAGRGLQLLFYSVGIGQISSEVPQNLSASRPQDRQFILSSKKLLLSDSGFYLCAWSGRRAGGGNQPQHFGDGTRLSIL.

This clonotype has a count of ten or more. V and J are TRBV12-5 and TRBJ2-3, with D uncertain. The V gene lost 3 bases and the J gene lost 3 bases, with 4 bases spanning the gap. Germline V gene lookup returns CDR1 LGHNT and CDR2 FRNRAP. The CDR3 has 12 residues. The CDR3 here is CASGFRTDTQYF. CDR3 sequence (DNA): TGTGCTAGTGGTTTTAGGACAGATACGCAGTATTTT.

This clonotype has a handful of counts. The CDR3: CASRVAASYNEQFF. The CDR3 bases are TGTGCCAGCAGAGTAGCGGCCTCCTACAATGAGCAGTTCTTC. This chain links TRBV27 with TRBJ2-1, with D tentatively TRBD2 (6 bases). Germline CDR1 reads MNHEY; CDR2 reads SMNVEV (reference sequence). The CDR3 runs 14 residues. V lost 6 bases and J 0 bases, leaving 9 bases between the germline ends.

The rearrangement uses TRBV4-1 and TRBJ1-3, with 8 bases identical to TRBD1. The V and J ends lost 1 base and 0 bases, in that order; junction bases with no gene match: 8. CDR1 MGHRA and CDR2 YSYEKL come from the germline V gene. The length of the CDR3 is 18 residues. The CDR3 region has the DNA TGCGCCAGCAGCCAAGTGGGACAGGTGATGAGCTCTGGAAACACCATATATTTT. It specifies CASSQVGQVMSSGNTIYF.

This clonotype was recorded many times. This sequence joins TRBV28 and TRBJ2-7; D may correspond to TRBD1 or TRBD2 (5 bases each). Germline V gives CDR1 MDHEN, CDR2 SYDVKM. The CDR3 is made up of 16 amino acids. Trimming took off 5 bases at V and 5 bases at J, with 22 bases between the two ends. CDR3 coding DNA: TGTGCCAGCAGTACCCAACCCGGGACCCCTAACCACGAGCAGTACTTC. It codes for CASSTQPGTPNHEQYF.

The V call is TRBV28, the J call TRBJ2-1, with 7 bases lining up with TRBD1. The V gene end was trimmed by 6 bases and the J gene end by 4 bases; junction bases not matched to a gene: 0. The CDR3 spans 12 residues. Germline V gene lookup returns CDR1 MDHEN and CDR2 SYDVKM. This CDR3 is CASRGQYNEQFF. The CDR3 nucleotides read TGTGCCAGCAGGGGACAGTACAATGAGCAGTTCTTC.

This clonotype showed up just a few times. This chain connects TRBV28 to TRBJ2-7; either TRBD1 or TRBD2 may supply D (5 bases each). The CDR3 totals 13 residues. Germline V gene data show CDR1 as MDHEN and CDR2 as SYDVKM. Deletions cut 2 bases from V and 5 bases from J, with 10 bases between. As DNA, the CDR3 is TGTGCCAGCAGTTTAGTCCGGGACCACGAGCAGTACTTC. Translation: CASSLVRDHEQYF.

This clonotype was observed a handful of times. The CDR3, as DNA: TGTGCCAGCAGCCCGCCCCCTGAGCAGTTCTTC. It is translated as CASSPPPEQFF. The genes are TRBV27 and TRBJ2-1; D is ambiguous. Deletions cut 6 bases from V and 9 bases from J, with 9 bases between. The germline V gene has CDR1 MNHEY and CDR2 SMNVEV (reference sequence). The CDR3 sequence is 11 residues long.

In this sample, this clonotype turned up many times. The genes are TRBV12-3 or TRBV12-4 and TRBJ2-3, with TRBD2 matching over 9 bases. CDR3 length: 16 residues. V trimming: 7 bases; J trimming: 3 bases; junction bases outside the gene matches: 11. CDR3 sequence reads: CASTPSGARGTDTQYF. In DNA form, the CDR3 reads TGTGCCAGCACCCCTAGCGGGGCCCGGGGGACAGATACGCAGTATTTT.

This clonotype was detected ten times or more. The chain couples TRBV12-3 or TRBV12-4 to TRBJ2-3; 7 bases match TRBD2. V trimming: 3 bases; J trimming: 2 bases; junction bases outside the gene matches: 2. CDR3 length equals 14 residues. CDR3 sequence reads: CASSFAGDTDTQYF. In DNA form, the CDR3 reads TGTGCCAGCAGTTTTGCGGGAGACACAGATACGCAGTATTTT.

In this sample, this clonotype turned up many times. The rearrangement links TRBV2 to TRBJ2-5; possible D gene TRBD2, 6 bases. There are 16 residues in the CDR3. Between the trimmed V and J ends, which lost 0 bases and 4 bases, there was a span of 15 bases. Per germline, CDR1 SNHLY and CDR2 FYNNEI. CDR3 in DNA: TGTGCCAGCAGTGAAGCGGGGGGTAGTAGCGGAGAGACCCAGTACTTC. It yields the protein CASSEAGGSSGETQYF.

This clonotype was counted many times. The chain uses TRBV6-1 and TRBJ2-1, with 9 bases lining up with TRBD2. The CDR3 sequence is 16 residues long. The V gene's germline CDR1 is MNHNS and CDR2 SASEGT. V lost 7 bases to trimming and J lost 8 bases; unmatched junction nucleotides: 15. For the CDR3, the DNA is TGTGCCAGCAAGCCCTATTTGAGTAGCGGGAGCGATGAGCAGTTCTTC. This gives the protein CASKPYLSSGSDEQFF.

This clonotype turned up a few times. V gene TRBV3-1 combines with J gene TRBJ1-2; 8 bases are shared with TRBD1. After removal of 1 base from V and 7 bases from J, the junction contained 8 bases not matched to a gene. The germline V gene has CDR1 LGHDT and CDR2 YNNKEL (reference sequence). CDR3 length: 15 residues. This chain's CDR3 is CASSQAGTGGGGYTF. The CDR3 nucleotides are TGTGCCAGCAGCCAAGCCGGAACAGGGGGAGGTGGCTACACCTTC.

This clonotype was picked up many times. V gene TRBV12-3 or TRBV12-4 combines with J gene TRBJ2-1; TRBD2 matches 10 bases. The CDR3 sequence is 18 residues long. The trim removed 4 bases at V and 7 bases at J, leaving 16 bases unmatched. CDR3 amino acids: CASSSPFSGRATRNEQFF. The DNA of the CDR3 is TGTGCCAGCAGTTCCCCGTTCAGCGGGAGGGCTACGAGAAATGAGCAGTTCTTC.

This clonotype was observed a handful of times. The chain recombines TRBV9 with TRBJ2-1, with 9 bases lining up with TRBD2. CDR3 length: 16 amino acids. Germline V gene sequence: CDR1 SGDLS, CDR2 YYNGEE. After removal of 1 base from V and 7 bases from J, the junction contained 9 bases not matched to a gene. The CDR3 sequence is CASSVHAGGVFNEQFF. In nucleotides, the CDR3 is TGTGCCAGCAGCGTACATGCGGGAGGGGTGTTTAATGAGCAGTTCTTC.

The CDR3 is CASSSHRVSSTDTQYF. CDR3 coding DNA: TGTGCCAGCAGTTCGCACAGGGTTTCTAGCACAGATACGCAGTATTTT. The chain links TRBV27 to TRBJ2-3; a possible D gene is TRBD1 (6 bases). CDR3 size: 16 residues. Per germline, CDR1 MNHEY and CDR2 SMNVEV (reference sequence). Trimming took off 4 bases at V and 0 bases at J, with 14 bases between the two ends.

Notes on this clonotype: A much larger clone sits a single nucleotide away, making a read error possible. The rearrangement links TRBV12-3 or TRBV12-4 to TRBJ2-1; TRBD2 matches 11 bases. CDR3 size: 20 residues. J was trimmed by 0 bases and V by 6 bases; bases with no gene match: 16. The CDR3 DNA reads TGTGCCAGCAGGCTAAGAACTAGCGGGAGACCGAGGGGCTCCTACAATGAGCAGTTCTTC. Its translation is CASRLRTSGRPRGSYNEQFF.

There are many counts of this clonotype. V usage is TRBV3-1 and J usage is TRBJ2-1; D possibly corresponds to TRBD1 (7 bases). The CDR3 is 19 residues long. Germline CDR1 and CDR2: LGHDT and YNNKEL (reference sequence). Trimming removed 2 bases from V and 3 bases from J, with 23 bases in between. DNA of the CDR3: TGTGCCAGCAGCCAATTGGGCTTCCCCGGGCAGGGGGGCTACAATGAGCAGTTCTTC. It codes for CASSQLGFPGQGGYNEQFF.

The genes are TRBV10-2 and TRBJ2-5, with D perhaps given as TRBD1 or TRBD2 (5 bases each). Trimming cost V 5 bases and J 7 bases, with 14 bases left between them. The CDR3 contains 13 residues. Germline V gene data show CDR1 as WSHSY and CDR2 as SAAADI. The CDR3 loop is CASSFEGKGTQYF. The CDR3, as DNA: TGCGCCAGCAGTTTCGAGGGGAAGGGGACCCAGTACTTC.